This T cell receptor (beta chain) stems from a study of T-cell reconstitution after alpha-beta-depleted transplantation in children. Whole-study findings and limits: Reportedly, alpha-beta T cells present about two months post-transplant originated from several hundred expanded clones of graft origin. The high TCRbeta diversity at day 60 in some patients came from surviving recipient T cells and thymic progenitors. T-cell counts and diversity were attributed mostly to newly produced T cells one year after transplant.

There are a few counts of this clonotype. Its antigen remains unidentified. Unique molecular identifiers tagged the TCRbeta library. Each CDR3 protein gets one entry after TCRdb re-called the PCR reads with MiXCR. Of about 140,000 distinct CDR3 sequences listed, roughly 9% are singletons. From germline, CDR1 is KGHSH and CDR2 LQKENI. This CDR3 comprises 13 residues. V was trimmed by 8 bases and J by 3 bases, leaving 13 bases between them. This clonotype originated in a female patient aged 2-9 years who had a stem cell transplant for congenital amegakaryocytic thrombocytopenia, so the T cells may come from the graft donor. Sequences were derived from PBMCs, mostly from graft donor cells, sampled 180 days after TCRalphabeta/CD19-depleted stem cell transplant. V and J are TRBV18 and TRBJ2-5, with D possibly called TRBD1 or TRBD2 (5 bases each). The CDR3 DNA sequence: TGTGCCAGCGCCCAGGGACCAAAAGAGACCCAGTACTTC. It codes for CASAQGPKETQYF.